This TCR beta chain was captured by sequencing in a study of regulatory T cells in long-lasting Graves disease. Construction of the TCR beta libraries employed iRepertoire HTBI primers in conjunction with Arm-PCR of CDR3 regions. TCRdb called the multiplex PCR reads again in MiXCR, with one record for every CDR3 protein. The sample holds roughly 500,000 distinct CDR3 sequences, about 20% seen once. Noted time point: persistent/refractory GD, antithyroid drugs over 5 years with positive TRAb. Scientists built the TCR library using RNA that was extracted from PBMCs. In this cohort, patients came from an endocrinology department located in Xi'an, China. Germline V gene data show CDR1 as SNHLY and CDR2 as FYNNEI. This CDR3 comprises 15 residues. The germline V and J ends were trimmed by 6 bases and 4 bases, with 16 bases remaining between them. With regard to this clonotype: This is likely a read error, given that the CDR3 carries no conserved phenylalanine or tryptophan at its end.

Sample: peripheral blood mononuclear cells (PBMCs), taken when the disease was refractory, from a patient treated with antithyroid drugs. The receptor was derived from a female donor with Graves disease. The chain links TRBV2 to TRBJ1-3; D gene ambiguous. CDR3 DNA sequence: TGTGCCAGCAGGCGGACGCTCCCACGGGGAAACACCATATATCTT. Translated: CASRRTLPRGNTIYL.